This is a list of T cell receptor beta chains from one sample in a study of blood T cell repertoires in COVID-19. Using immunoSEQ multiplex PCR, the repertoire was profiled, and TCRdb retains in-frame clones only, with some absent. Among around 200,000 clones, 88% were seen once, and the ten largest hold 1.5% to 2%. The material sequenced was peripheral blood. These receptors were collected from a young man with active or convalescent COVID-19. CDR3s include the opening cysteine and the closing phenylalanine or tryptophan. A D gene is named only where the DNA matches it firmly. Size tells how often a clone was seen (once, few, many) or the class of an expanded clone, and some rows leave it out.

j_call clone_size d_call v_call cdr3_aa cdr3_nt
TRBJ1-3 - - TRBV5-1 CASSEGASGAGNTIYF TGCGCCAGCAGCGAAGGGGCCAGTGGCGCTGGAAACACCATATATTTT
TRBJ2-3 - TRBD2 TRBV5-1 CASSWEWSSGRGTQYF TGCGCCAGCAGCTGGGAATGGTCTAGCGGGAGGGGTACGCAGTATTTT
TRBJ1-2 once - TRBV7-9 CASSSPGVRKYGYTF TGTGCCAGCAGCTCCCCGGGGGTCAGAAAATATGGCTACACCTTC
TRBJ2-5 - - TRBV4-1 CASLTAGGGETQYF TGCGCCAGCCTTACGGCCGGGGGTGGGGAGACCCAGTACTTC
TRBJ1-2 - TRBD1 TRBV4-2 CASSQDRGMGGYTF TGTGCCAGCAGCCAGGACAGGGGTATGGGTGGCTACACCTTC
TRBJ1-2 few - TRBV6-1 CASSDGLGAQYGYTF TGTGCCAGCAGTGACGGCCTGGGGGCGCAGTATGGCTACACCTTC
TRBJ2-3 once TRBD2 TRBV19 CASRPTSGGVDTQYF TGTGCCAGTAGACCAACTAGCGGGGGGGTTGATACGCAGTATTTT
TRBJ1-1 - - TRBV5-6 CASSPTGGEGTEAFF TGTGCCAGCAGCCCGACTGGAGGGGAGGGAACTGAAGCTTTCTTT
TRBJ1-5 - - TRBV5-6 CASSPGHRDQPQHF TGTGCCAGCAGCCCTGGACACCGGGATCAGCCCCAGCATTTT
TRBJ2-7 - - TRBV4-1 CASSRAVRDSYEQYF TGCGCCAGCAGCCGGGCGGTCCGGGACTCCTACGAGCAGTACTTC
TRBJ2-7 - TRBD2 TRBV6-5 CASSWGGVTTYEQYF TGTGCCAGCAGCTGGGGGGGAGTAACTACCTACGAGCAGTACTTC
TRBJ1-2 - TRBD1 TRBV15 CATSSEDRAIYGYTF TGTGCCACCAGCAGCGAAGACAGGGCGATTTATGGCTACACCTTC
TRBJ2-5 once TRBD1 TRBV28 CASRTGTEETQYF TGTGCCAGCCGGACAGGGACAGAAGAGACCCAGTACTTC
TRBJ2-7 - TRBD2 TRBV4-3 CASSLSSGRDPTYEQYF TGCGCCAGCAGCCTAAGTAGCGGGAGGGACCCAACCTACGAGCAGTACTTC
TRBJ1-1 - - TRBV11-2 CASSLDQDTEAFF TGTGCCAGCAGCTTAGATCAGGACACTGAAGCTTTCTTT
TRBJ1-6 once - TRBV11-1 CASSLGSSYNSPLHF TGTGCCAGCAGCTTGGGGAGCTCCTATAATTCACCCCTCCACTTT
TRBJ2-1 - TRBD2 TRBV19 CASSIRLAGGEQFF TGTGCCAGTAGTATCCGACTAGCGGGGGGTGAGCAGTTCTTC
TRBJ2-7 - TRBD1 TRBV7-2 CASSLMTGGVGEQYF TGTGCCAGCAGCTTGATGACAGGGGGCGTGGGGGAGCAGTACTTC
TRBJ2-1 - TRBD2 TRBV10-3 CAIKRTSGSRGEQFF TGTGCCATCAAGCGGACTAGCGGGAGCAGGGGTGAGCAGTTCTTC
TRBJ2-5 - TRBD1 TRBV18 CASLAGTGGEETQYF TGTGCCAGCCTAGCCGGGACAGGGGGAGAGGAGACCCAGTACTTC
TRBJ1-2 - - TRBV19 CASSRGGGYTF TGTGCCAGTAGTAGAGGTGGGGGCTACACCTTC
TRBJ1-4 - - TRBV27 CASSLGGTINEKLFF TGTGCCAGCAGTTTAGGGGGCACCATTAATGAAAAACTGTTTTTT
TRBJ2-5 - TRBD1 TRBV5-1 CASSPQGQQETQYF TGCGCCAGCAGCCCACAGGGACAGCAAGAGACCCAGTACTTC
TRBJ1-5 - - TRBV10-3 CAISPSGQPQHF TGTGCCATCAGTCCATCGGGTCAGCCCCAGCATTTT
TRBJ1-5 - TRBD1 TRBV6-4 CASSPGQGTQPQHF TGTGCCAGCAGTCCCGGACAGGGAACTCAGCCCCAGCATTTT
TRBJ2-1 - - TRBV29-1 CSVEEDGYNEQFF TGCAGCGTTGAAGAAGACGGGTACAATGAGCAGTTCTTC
TRBJ2-1 - TRBD2 TRBV27 CASMYRREGRNEQFF TGTGCCAGCATGTATCGGCGGGAGGGCCGCAATGAGCAGTTCTTC
TRBJ1-1 - - TRBV7-3 CASSLTLDTEAFF TGTGCCAGCAGCTTAACGTTAGACACTGAAGCTTTCTTT
TRBJ1-1 - TRBD1 TRBV6-2/TRBV6-3 CASSLPIEGAMNTEAFF TGTGCCAGCAGTCTACCTATCGAGGGGGCAATGAACACTGAAGCTTTCTTT
TRBJ1-5 - TRBD1 TRBV3-1/TRBV3-2 CASSQGDQPQHF TGTGCCAGCTCACAGGGGGATCAGCCCCAGCATTTT
TRBJ2-7 - TRBD1 TRBV6-1 CASSEAVAGGVYEQYF TGTGCCAGCAGTGAAGCGGTGGCAGGGGGCGTTTACGAGCAGTACTTC
TRBJ2-2 - TRBD2 TRBV6-1 CASSDGSGTPWRELFF TGTGCCAGCAGTGACGGAAGCGGGACCCCCTGGAGGGAGCTGTTTTTT
TRBJ2-1 once TRBD2 TRBV7-3 CASSLRLAEFNEQFF TGTGCCAGCAGCTTACGGCTAGCGGAATTCAATGAGCAGTTCTTC
TRBJ1-2 - - TRBV5-1 CASSLEPQEGGGYTF TGCGCCAGCAGCTTGGAACCACAGGAAGGCGGTGGCTACACCTTC
TRBJ2-7 - - TRBV7-9 CASSLDRSSYEQYF TGTGCCAGCAGCTTAGACAGGTCCTCCTACGAGCAGTACTTC
TRBJ1-2 - - TRBV19 CASSADGEYGYTF TGTGCCAGTAGTGCAGACGGGGAGTATGGCTACACCTTC
TRBJ1-5 - - TRBV30 CAWSGGRNQPQHF TGTGCCTGGAGTGGAGGGAGAAATCAGCCCCAGCATTTT
TRBJ2-5 - TRBD2 TRBV7-3 CASSLSGTSLETQYF TGTGCCAGCAGCTTAAGTGGGACTAGCTTGGAGACCCAGTACTTC
TRBJ2-3 few - TRBV9 CASSEFEDTQYF TGTGCCAGCAGCGAATTTGAGGATACGCAGTATTTT
TRBJ2-1 - - TRBV7-2 CASSLVLSTTYNEQFF TGTGCCAGCAGCTTAGTCCTGAGTACTACCTACAATGAGCAGTTCTTC
TRBJ2-3 - TRBD2 TRBV9 CASSVASGGPDTQYF TGTGCCAGCAGCGTAGCTAGCGGGGGGCCAGATACGCAGTATTTT
TRBJ1-4 few TRBD1 TRBV19 CASSPQRGEGGEKLFF TGTGCCAGTAGTCCCCAGAGGGGGGAAGGGGGCGAAAAACTGTTTTTT
TRBJ1-5 few TRBD1 TRBV19 CASSGVTGVQRSNQPQHF TGTGCCAGTAGTGGGGTGACAGGGGTTCAACGTAGCAATCAGCCCCAGCATTTT
TRBJ2-5 - TRBD1 TRBV2 CASSELGTGVQETQYF TGTGCCAGCAGTGAATTGGGGACAGGTGTACAAGAGACCCAGTACTTC
TRBJ2-7 - TRBD2 TRBV6-5 CASSLYSGSSYEQYF TGTGCCAGCAGTTTGTATAGCGGGAGCTCCTACGAGCAGTACTTC
TRBJ2-7 - - TRBV7-9 CASSPRGPYEQYF TGTGCCAGCAGCCCCCGGGGTCCCTACGAGCAGTACTTC
TRBJ1-5 - TRBD1 TRBV5-8 CASSTGTGGLGNQPQHF TGTGCCAGCAGCACCGGGACAGGGGGGTTGGGCAATCAGCCCCAGCATTTT
TRBJ1-2 - - TRBV9 CASSVNPGRNYGYTF TGTGCCAGCAGCGTAAACCCAGGGCGGAACTATGGCTACACCTTC
TRBJ2-7 - TRBD2 TRBV2 CASTRTSYEQYF TGTGCCAGCACCCGGACTAGCTACGAGCAGTACTTC
TRBJ1-6 - - TRBV4-1 CASSQASILRDSPLHF TGCGCCAGCAGCCAAGCTAGTATCTTACGAGATTCACCCCTCCACTTT
TRBJ1-1 - - TRBV5-4 CASSSPTGFTEAFF TGTGCCAGCAGCTCCCCTACAGGGTTCACTGAAGCTTTCTTT